Listed below are T cell receptor beta chains from one sample, sequenced in a study of cytomegalovirus exposure and HLA in healthy donors. Repertoires were generated with immunoSEQ multiplex PCR, while TCRdb's copy carries only in-frame clones and drops some. The table has fewer than 200,000 clones, less than 90% seen once. The specimen was PBMCs. All receptors derive from a woman in her forties or fifties in good health and CMV-seropositive. Both conserved end residues are part of each CDR3. The D gene is left open where the match is weak. Not every row has a clone size; where given, it reads once, few, many or a size class.

clone size	D gene	V gene	J gene	CDR3 protein	CDR3 DNA
NA	TRBD1	TRBV19	TRBJ1-1	CASSRGQGSVNTEAFF	TGTGCCAGTAGTAGGGGACAGGGCTCAGTGAACACTGAAGCTTTCTTT
few	TRBD2	TRBV6-1	TRBJ2-5	CASSETLAGEETQYF	TGTGCCAGCAGTGAAACCCTAGCGGGAGAAGAGACCCAGTACTTC
NA	TRBD2	TRBV4-2	TRBJ2-2	CASSHGAGGNTGELFF	TGTGCCAGCAGCCATGGGGCGGGAGGGAACACCGGGGAGCTGTTTTTT
NA	TRBD2	TRBV5-1	TRBJ2-1	CASSSGLASSYNEQFF	TGCGCCAGCAGCTCCGGACTAGCGAGCTCCTACAATGAGCAGTTCTTC
NA	TRBD1	TRBV7-2	TRBJ1-2	CASSSTGGYGYTF	TGTGCCAGCAGTTCCACAGGGGGCTATGGCTACACCTTC
few	NA	TRBV10-3	TRBJ2-7	CAISERQGYEQYF	TGTGCCATCAGTGAACGTCAGGGTTACGAGCAGTACTTC
NA	NA	TRBV19	TRBJ2-3	CASSFRADTQYF	TGTGCCAGTAGCTTCAGGGCAGATACGCAGTATTTT
few	TRBD2	TRBV6-6	TRBJ2-7	CASSYSTGGEQYF	TGTGCCAGCAGTTACTCGACGGGGGGCGAGCAGTACTTC
NA	NA	TRBV7-9	TRBJ2-7	CASSLAPSLYEQYF	TGTGCCAGCAGCTTAGCTCCATCCCTCTACGAGCAGTACTTC
NA	NA	TRBV5-8	TRBJ1-5	CASSLLGLWVQPQHF	TGTGCCAGCAGTCTATTGGGGCTTTGGGTTCAGCCCCAGCATTTT
few	NA	TRBV4-2	TRBJ2-1	CASSQEASQRNREQFF	TGTGCCAGCAGCCAAGAGGCTTCACAACGAAACAGGGAGCAGTTCTTC
NA	NA	TRBV5-1	TRBJ2-1	CASSTQPPQRSSYNEQFF	TGCGCCAGCAGCACACAACCCCCCCAGCGGTCCTCCTACAATGAGCAGTTCTTC
NA	TRBD1	TRBV27	TRBJ2-1	CASSFRDRAVDEQFF	TGTGCCAGCAGTTTTCGGGACAGGGCGGTGGATGAGCAGTTCTTC
once	NA	TRBV27	TRBJ2-3	CASSLSMGQDTQYF	TGTGCCAGCAGTTTATCGATGGGCCAGGATACGCAGTATTTT
few	NA	TRBV5-4	TRBJ2-3	CASSSPGTRLGDTQYF	TGTGCCAGCAGCTCGCCCGGGACTCGCCTAGGAGATACGCAGTATTTT
NA	NA	TRBV11-2	TRBJ1-2	CASSPQGPYGYTF	TGTGCCAGCAGCCCACAGGGCCCCTATGGCTACACCTTC
NA	NA	TRBV5-1	TRBJ2-7	CASSLGQASSYEQYF	TGCGCCAGCAGCTTGGGACAGGCAAGCTCCTACGAGCAGTACTTC